These T cell receptor beta chains were read from a single sample in a study of molecular identifiers for immune sequencing clone quantification. Each CDR3 protein gets one entry after TCRdb re-called the PCR reads with MiXCR. The repertoire includes around 300,000 distinct CDR3 sequences, roughly 24% of them detected once, and approximately 0.74% sits in the top ten. Material for sequencing was naive CD8+ T cells from blood, with Jurkat cell RNA spiked in. These receptors were collected from a human donor in good health. Some libraries in this study had Jurkat cell RNA spiked in. CDR3s include the opening cysteine and the closing phenylalanine or tryptophan. A D gene is named only where the DNA matches it firmly. Clone size is given for some rows only: seen once, a few or many times, or a class if the clone is expanded.

d_call | clone_size | j_call | v_call | cdr3_nt | cdr3_aa
TRBD1 | many | TRBJ1-1 | TRBV7-9 | TGTGCCAGCAGCTCCAAGACAGGGCAAGCTTTCTTT | CASSSKTGQAFF
. | . | TRBJ2-4 | TRBV12-5 | . | CASAPFGGGSAPYF
TRBD1 | few | TRBJ1-1 | TRBV6-2/TRBV6-3 | TGTGCCAGCAGTCCCCCCGGGACAGGGGGCTTGGGAACTGAAGCTTTCTTT | CASSPPGTGGLGTEAFF
. | . | TRBJ2-1 | TRBV11-3 | TGTGCCAGCCAGGCCAGCGGTTACTCCTACAATGAGCAGTTCTTC | CASQASGYSYNEQFF
TRBD2 | . | TRBJ2-3 | TRBV27 | TGTGCCAGCAGTTTTAGCGGGAGTCGGGCAGATACGCAGTATTTT | CASSFSGSRADTQYF
. | many | TRBJ2-5 | TRBV7-8 | TGTGCCAGCAGCTTTAAGCCCGGTGGGGGTAAAGAGACCCAGTACTTC | CASSFKPGGGKETQYF
. | many | TRBJ2-7 | TRBV5-4 | TGTGCCAGCAGCTTGGAGGCAACGGCCTACGAGCAGTACTTC | CASSLEATAYEQYF
. | . | TRBJ2-5 | TRBV6-2/TRBV6-3 | TGTGCCAGCAGCCCCTTTACTCGGCCGGAGACCCAGTACTTC | CASSPFTRPETQYF
. | . | TRBJ1-1 | TRBV12-3/TRBV12-4 | TGTGCCAGCGCTCAGGGGAGCACTGAAGCTTTCTTT | CASAQGSTEAFF
. | . | TRBJ2-7 | TRBV6-5 | TGTGCCAGCAGTTACTCGATACGGGGGTGGGAGCAGTACTTC | CASSYSIRGWEQYF
TRBD1 | few | TRBJ1-2 | TRBV7-8 | TGTGCCAGCAGCTCCCGGACAGGGTCCGGTGGCTTCTATGGCTACACCTTC | CASSSRTGSGGFYGYTF
TRBD2 | . | TRBJ2-1 | TRBV12-3/TRBV12-4 | TGTGCCAGCAGTTTTCGCGGGGGGGCCTGGAATGAGCAGTTCTTC | CASSFRGGAWNEQFF
. | . | TRBJ2-5 | TRBV6-2/TRBV6-3 | TGTGCCAGCAGTCCACCGTCAGAGACCCAGTACTTC | CASSPPSETQYF
. | . | TRBJ2-5 | TRBV11-2 | TGTGCCAGCAGCTTGGGGGCCCCCCAAGAGACCCAGTACTTC | CASSLGAPQETQYF
. | many | TRBJ2-5 | TRBV4-3 | TGCGCCAGCAGCCAAGGGACAGCCCAAGAGACCCAGTACTTC | CASSQGTAQETQYF